This is a list of T cell receptor beta chains from one sample in a study of Tregs in tolerant kidney transplant recipients. The method was immunoSEQ multiplex PCR; TCRdb's version includes in-frame clones alone and lacks a portion of them. The sample includes 74,000 or so clones, roughly nine tenths of them seen just once. Source: CD4+ T cells from blood (PBMCs), taken 24 months after the transplant. These receptors all stem from a human patient who received a combined kidney and bone marrow transplant. Some T cells could come from the graft donor. Each CDR3 is given with its conserved first and last residue. Fields, in order: clone size, CDR3 length, V gene, D gene, J gene, CDR3 protein, CDR3 DNA. The D gene is left open where the match is weak. Part of the rows lack a size; the others show once, few, many or a class for expanded clones.

-	14	TRBV7-9	-	TRBJ1-2	CASSLRGEDYGYTF	TGTGCCAGCAGCTTAAGGGGCGAGGACTATGGCTACACCTTC
-	15	TRBV28	-	TRBJ2-6	CASSWGVSGANVLTF	TGTGCCAGCAGTTGGGGGGTCTCTGGGGCCAACGTCCTGACTTTC
-	12	TRBV25-1	-	TRBJ1-4	CASKGLDEKLFF	TGTGCCAGCAAGGGGTTGGACGAAAAACTGTTTTTT
once	16	TRBV7-3	TRBD2	TRBJ2-3	CASSKQRGESTDTQYF	TGTGCCAGCAGCAAACAGCGGGGGGAGAGCACAGATACGCAGTATTTT
-	14	TRBV9	-	TRBJ1-4	CASSVGGRGEKLFF	TGTGCCAGCAGCGTAGGGGGGCGTGGGGAAAAACTGTTTTTT
-	14	TRBV4-3	TRBD2	TRBJ2-7	CASSLRLARDEQYF	TGCGCCAGCAGCCTTAGACTAGCTCGGGATGAGCAGTACTTC
-	17	TRBV7-3	TRBD1	TRBJ2-2	CASTQRAGTGNTGELFF	TGTGCCAGCACCCAAAGGGCCGGGACAGGGAACACCGGGGAGCTGTTTTTT
-	16	TRBV30	TRBD1	TRBJ1-6	CAWSVIGTAYNSPLHF	TGTGCCTGGAGTGTAATTGGGACAGCATATAATTCCCCCCTCCACTTT
-	17	TRBV29-1	TRBD2	TRBJ2-2	CSVFGLAGAGGGGELFF	TGCAGCGTTTTCGGACTAGCGGGAGCCGGGGGCGGCGGGGAGCTGTTTTTT
-	12	TRBV7-9	-	TRBJ2-7	CASSRTPVGQYF	TGTGCCAGCAGCCGCACCCCGGTTGGGCAGTACTTC
-	15	TRBV9	-	TRBJ2-1	CASSVGGDAYNEQFF	TGTGCCAGCAGCGTAGGGGGGGATGCCTACAATGAGCAGTTCTTC
-	13	TRBV5-1	-	TRBJ1-1	CASSLEVRGEAFF	TGCGCCAGCAGCTTGGAGGTCCGGGGAGAAGCTTTCTTT
-	14	TRBV30	TRBD1	TRBJ2-2	CAWSPGGASGELFF	TGTGCCTGGAGCCCAGGGGGCGCGTCCGGGGAGCTGTTTTTT
-	13	TRBV7-2	TRBD2	TRBJ2-1	CASSLVVAGGPIF	TGTGCCAGCAGCTTAGTGGTAGCGGGAGGGCCGATCTTC
-	18	TRBV21-1	-	TRBJ2-2	CASSKGRLAGEDTGELFF	TGTGCCAGCAGCAAAGGGAGGCTAGCGGGAGAAGACACCGGGGAGCTGTTTTTT
once	12	TRBV5-4	-	TRBJ2-7	CASSKDSYEQYF	TGTGCCAGCAGCAAGGACAGCTACGAGCAGTACTTC
once	16	TRBV7-9	-	TRBJ1-2	CASSLDVTVFNYGYTF	TGTGCCAGCAGCTTAGATGTTACGGTCTTCAACTATGGCTACACCTTC
-	16	TRBV11-1	TRBD1	TRBJ2-3	CASSLEGGQGVDTQYF	TGTGCCAGCAGCCTTGAAGGGGGACAGGGAGTAGATACGCAGTATTTT
-	14	TRBV4-3	TRBD1	TRBJ2-1	CASSQRQGRYEQFF	TGCGCCAGCAGCCAAAGACAGGGGCGGTATGAGCAGTTCTTC
once	15	TRBV7-2	TRBD2	TRBJ2-7	CASSLASGTPYEQYF	TGTGCCAGCAGCTTGGCTAGCGGGACTCCCTACGAGCAGTACTTC
-	14	TRBV5-1	-	TRBJ1-3	CASKDAGVGNTIYF	TGCGCCAGCAAAGACGCAGGGGTCGGAAACACCATATATTTT
-	15	TRBV28	-	TRBJ1-1	CASSLLGPQGPEAFF	TGTGCCAGCAGTTTACTGGGACCTCAGGGGCCTGAAGCTTTCTTT
-	15	TRBV19	-	TRBJ2-2	CASSSPGANTGELFF	TGTGCCAGTAGTAGTCCGGGGGCGAACACCGGGGAGCTGTTTTTT
-	15	TRBV5-1	TRBD1	TRBJ2-2	CASTARTGNTGELFF	TGCGCCAGCACCGCTAGGACAGGGAACACCGGGGAGCTGTTTTTT
-	16	TRBV4-1	TRBD2	TRBJ2-3	CASSQERRGGSDTQYF	TGCGCCAGCAGCCAAGAGCGGCGGGGGGGCTCAGATACGCAGTATTTT
-	14	TRBV7-2	-	TRBJ1-1	CASSPRTLNTEAFF	TGTGCCAGCAGCCCTCGGACTCTGAACACTGAAGCTTTCTTT
-	13	TRBV6-1	-	TRBJ1-1	CASSARGHTEAFF	TGTGCCAGCAGTGCGCGGGGCCACACTGAAGCTTTCTTT
once	18	TRBV4-3	TRBD2	TRBJ2-3	CASSRGTSGGNVRDTQYF	TGCGCCAGCAGCAGGGGGACTAGCGGGGGAAACGTGAGAGATACGCAGTATTTT
-	14	TRBV4-2	TRBD1	TRBJ2-1	CASSHPGQGYEQFF	TGTGCCAGCAGCCACCCGGGACAGGGTTATGAGCAGTTCTTC
-	14	TRBV7-2	-	TRBJ2-5	CASSHRDGLETQYF	TGTGCCAGCAGCCACAGGGATGGGTTGGAGACCCAGTACTTC
-	15	TRBV7-9	TRBD2	TRBJ2-1	CASSMTSGRHNEQFF	TGTGCCAGCAGCATGACTAGCGGGAGACACAATGAGCAGTTCTTC
-	14	TRBV2	-	TRBJ1-5	CASSEALQGWPQHF	TGTGCCAGCAGTGAAGCGCTTCAGGGGTGGCCCCAGCATTTT
-	16	TRBV4-3	-	TRBJ2-7	CASSQEGVPGAYEQYF	TGCGCCAGCAGCCAAGAAGGTGTCCCAGGGGCCTACGAGCAGTACTTC
-	15	TRBV18	-	TRBJ2-2	CASSPGQINTGELFF	TGTGCCAGCTCACCCGGACAGATCAACACCGGGGAGCTGTTTTTT
-	15	TRBV2	-	TRBJ1-6	CASSKESSYNSPLHF	TGTGCCAGCAGTAAAGAGAGCTCCTATAATTCACCCCTCCACTTT
-	12	TRBV7-9	-	TRBJ2-3	CASRPGADTQYF	TGTGCCAGCAGACCAGGGGCAGATACGCAGTATTTT
-	20	TRBV4-1	TRBD1	TRBJ1-6	CASSRPSLQGLTLGNSPLHF	TGCGCCAGCAGCCGCCCGTCGTTACAGGGGTTAACTCTGGGTAATTCACCCCTCCACTTT
few	13	TRBV10-3	-	TRBJ1-1	CAISAQGWTEAFF	TGTGCCATCAGTGCGCAGGGTTGGACTGAAGCTTTCTTT
-	13	TRBV5-1	TRBD1	TRBJ2-7	CASGGTGVSEQYF	TGCGCCAGCGGCGGGACAGGGGTTTCCGAGCAGTACTTC
-	15	TRBV11-3	-	TRBJ1-3	CASSSRQNSGNTIYF	TGTGCCAGCAGCTCTCGACAGAACTCTGGAAACACCATATATTTT
-	14	TRBV4-2	TRBD2	TRBJ2-3	CASSPGLAVDTQYF	TGTGCCAGCAGCCCCGGACTAGCGGTGGATACGCAGTATTTT
few	13	TRBV6-1	-	TRBJ1-1	CASSESGSPEAFF	TGTGCCAGCAGTGAATCGGGTTCCCCAGAAGCTTTCTTT